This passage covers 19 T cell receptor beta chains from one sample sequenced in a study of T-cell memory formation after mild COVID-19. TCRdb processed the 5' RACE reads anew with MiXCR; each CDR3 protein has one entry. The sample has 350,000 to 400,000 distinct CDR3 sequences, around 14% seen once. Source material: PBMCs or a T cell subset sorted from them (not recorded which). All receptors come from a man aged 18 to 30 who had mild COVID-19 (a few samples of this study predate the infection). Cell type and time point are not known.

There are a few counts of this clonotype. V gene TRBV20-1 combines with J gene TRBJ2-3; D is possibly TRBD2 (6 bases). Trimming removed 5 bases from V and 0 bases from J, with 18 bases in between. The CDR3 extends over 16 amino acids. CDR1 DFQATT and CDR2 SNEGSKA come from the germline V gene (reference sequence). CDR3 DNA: TGCAGTGCTTCAGGCATCGCGGGGACTAGCACAGATACGCAGTATTTT. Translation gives CSASGIAGTSTDTQYF.

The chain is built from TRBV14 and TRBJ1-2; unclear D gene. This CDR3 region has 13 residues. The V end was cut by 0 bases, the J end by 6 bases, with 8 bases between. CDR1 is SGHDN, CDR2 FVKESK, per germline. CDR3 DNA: TGTGCCAGCAGCCAAGATCGGCGGGATGGCTACACCTTC. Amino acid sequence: CASSQDRRDGYTF.

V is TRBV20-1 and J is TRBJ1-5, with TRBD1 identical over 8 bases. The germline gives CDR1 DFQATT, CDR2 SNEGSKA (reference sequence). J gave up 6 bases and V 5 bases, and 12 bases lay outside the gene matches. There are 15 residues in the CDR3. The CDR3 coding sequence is TGCAGTGCTGGCTCGGACAGGGAAAAGAGTCAGCCCCAGCATTTT. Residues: CSAGSDREKSQPQHF.

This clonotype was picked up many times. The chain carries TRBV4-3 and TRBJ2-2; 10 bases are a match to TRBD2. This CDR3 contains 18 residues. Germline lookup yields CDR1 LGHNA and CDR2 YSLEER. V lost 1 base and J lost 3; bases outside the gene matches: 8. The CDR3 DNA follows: TGCGCCAGCAGCCAAGGGTTAAGCGGGGGGGCCGACACCGGGGAGCTGTTTTTT. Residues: CASSQGLSGGADTGELFF.

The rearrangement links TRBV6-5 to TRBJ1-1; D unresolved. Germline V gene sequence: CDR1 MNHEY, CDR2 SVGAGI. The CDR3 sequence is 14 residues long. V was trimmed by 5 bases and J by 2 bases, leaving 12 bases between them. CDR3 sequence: CASSARTANTEAFF. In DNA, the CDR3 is TGTGCCAGCAGTGCCAGGACGGCAAACACTGAAGCTTTCTTT.

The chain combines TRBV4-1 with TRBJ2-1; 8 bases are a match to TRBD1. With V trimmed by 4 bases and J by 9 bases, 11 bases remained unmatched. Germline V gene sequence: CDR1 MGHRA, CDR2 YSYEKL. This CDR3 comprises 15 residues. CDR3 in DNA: TGCGCCAGCAGCCTGGCAGGGGGCCTCCCAACTGAGCAGTTCTTC. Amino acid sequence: CASSLAGGLPTEQFF.

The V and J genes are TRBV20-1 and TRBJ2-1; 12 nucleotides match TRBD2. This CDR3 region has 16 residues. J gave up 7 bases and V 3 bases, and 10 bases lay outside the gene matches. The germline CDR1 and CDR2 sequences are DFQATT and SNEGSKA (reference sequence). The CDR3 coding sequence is TGCAGTGCTAGGCCTAGCGGGGGGGCCTTATGGAATGAGCAGTTCTTC. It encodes CSARPSGGALWNEQFF.

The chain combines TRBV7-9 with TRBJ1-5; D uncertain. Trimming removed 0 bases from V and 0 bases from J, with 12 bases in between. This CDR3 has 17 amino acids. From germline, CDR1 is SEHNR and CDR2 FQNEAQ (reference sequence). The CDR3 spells CASSLAGGPYSNQPQHF. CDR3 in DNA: TGTGCCAGCAGCTTAGCCGGCGGACCCTATAGCAATCAGCCCCAGCATTTT.

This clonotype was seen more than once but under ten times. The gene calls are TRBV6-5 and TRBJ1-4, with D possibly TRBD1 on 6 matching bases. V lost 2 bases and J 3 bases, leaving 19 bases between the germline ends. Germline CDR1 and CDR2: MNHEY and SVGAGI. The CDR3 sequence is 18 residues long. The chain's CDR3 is CASSYVSGVRGPNEKLFF. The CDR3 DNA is TGTGCCAGCAGTTACGTCTCGGGGGTACGGGGGCCTAATGAAAAACTGTTTTTT.

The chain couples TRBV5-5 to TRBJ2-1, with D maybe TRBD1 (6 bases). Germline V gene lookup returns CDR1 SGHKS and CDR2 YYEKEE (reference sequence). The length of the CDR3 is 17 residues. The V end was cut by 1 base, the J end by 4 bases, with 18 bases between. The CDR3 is CASSLRQQGRPYNEQFF. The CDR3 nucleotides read TGTGCCAGCAGCTTGAGGCAGCAGGGGAGACCTTACAATGAGCAGTTCTTC.

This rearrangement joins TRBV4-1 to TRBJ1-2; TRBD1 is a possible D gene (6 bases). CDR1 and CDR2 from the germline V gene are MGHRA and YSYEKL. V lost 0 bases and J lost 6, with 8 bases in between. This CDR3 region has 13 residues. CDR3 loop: CASSQDTGHGYTF. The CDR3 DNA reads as TGCGCCAGCAGCCAAGATACAGGGCATGGCTACACCTTC.

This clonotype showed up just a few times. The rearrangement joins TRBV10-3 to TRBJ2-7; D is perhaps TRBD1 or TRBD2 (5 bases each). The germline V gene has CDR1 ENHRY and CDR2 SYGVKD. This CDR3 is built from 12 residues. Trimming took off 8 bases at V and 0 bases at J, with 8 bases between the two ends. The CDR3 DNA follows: TGTGCCATCGAGGGGTACTCCTACGAGCAGTACGTC. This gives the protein CAIEGYSYEQYV.

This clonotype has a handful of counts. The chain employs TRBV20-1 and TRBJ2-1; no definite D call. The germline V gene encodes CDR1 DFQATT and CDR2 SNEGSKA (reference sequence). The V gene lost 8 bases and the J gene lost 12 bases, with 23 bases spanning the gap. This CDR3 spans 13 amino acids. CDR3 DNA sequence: TGCAGTACCCACATCGACTTTCTATTCCGGCAGTTCTTC. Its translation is CSTHIDFLFRQFF.

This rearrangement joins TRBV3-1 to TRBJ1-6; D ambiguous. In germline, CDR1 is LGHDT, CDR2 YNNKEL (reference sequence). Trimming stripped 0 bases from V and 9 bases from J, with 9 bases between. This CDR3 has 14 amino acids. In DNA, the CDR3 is TGTGCCAGCAGCCAAGATACCGGAAGTTCACCCCTCCACTTT. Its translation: CASSQDTGSSPLHF.

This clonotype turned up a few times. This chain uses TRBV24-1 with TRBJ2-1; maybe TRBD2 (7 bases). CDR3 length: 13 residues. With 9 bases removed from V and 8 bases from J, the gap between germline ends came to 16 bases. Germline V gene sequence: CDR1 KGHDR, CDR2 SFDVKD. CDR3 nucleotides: TGTGCCACCCAATCGACCGGGGGGCATGAGCAGTTCTTC. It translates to CATQSTGGHEQFF.

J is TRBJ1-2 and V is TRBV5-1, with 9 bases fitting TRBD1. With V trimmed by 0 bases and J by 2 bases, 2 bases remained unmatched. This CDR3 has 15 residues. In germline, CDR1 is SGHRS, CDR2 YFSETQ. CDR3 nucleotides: TGCGCCAGCAGCTTGGCCACAGGGGGCAACTATGGCTACACCTTC. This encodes CASSLATGGNYGYTF. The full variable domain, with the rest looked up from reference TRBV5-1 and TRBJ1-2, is KAGVTQTPRYLIKTRGQQVTLSCSPISGHRSVSWYQQTPGQGLQFLFEYFSETQRNKGNFPGRFSGRQFSNSRSEMNVSTLELGDSALYLCASSLATGGNYGYTFGSGTRLTVV.

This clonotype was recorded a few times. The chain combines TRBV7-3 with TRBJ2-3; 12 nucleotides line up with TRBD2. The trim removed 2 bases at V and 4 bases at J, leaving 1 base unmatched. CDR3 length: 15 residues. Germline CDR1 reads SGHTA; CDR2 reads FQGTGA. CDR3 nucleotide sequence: TGTGCCAGCAGCTTATCTAGCGGGGGGGCAGATACGCAGTATTTT. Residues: CASSLSSGGADTQYF.

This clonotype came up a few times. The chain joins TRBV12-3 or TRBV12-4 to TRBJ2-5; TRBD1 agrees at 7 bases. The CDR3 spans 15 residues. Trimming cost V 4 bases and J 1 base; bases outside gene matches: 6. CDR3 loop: CASSYQQGTQETQYF. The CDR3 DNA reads TGTGCCAGCAGTTACCAACAGGGGACCCAAGAGACCCAGTACTTC.

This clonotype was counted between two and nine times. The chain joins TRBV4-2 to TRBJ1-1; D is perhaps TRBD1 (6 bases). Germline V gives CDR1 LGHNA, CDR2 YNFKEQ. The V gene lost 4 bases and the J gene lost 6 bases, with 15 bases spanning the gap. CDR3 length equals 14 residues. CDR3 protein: CASSLPGHGAEAFF. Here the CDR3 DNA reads TGTGCCAGCAGCCTACCGGGACACGGCGCTGAAGCTTTCTTT.